This TCR beta chain was obtained from a study of neurological immune-mediated disorders (dated by TCRdb to between 2018 and 2021). With regard to the full study: Peripheral blood TCR-beta repertoires from HTLV-I-associated myelopathy (HAM/TSP) patients, multiple sclerosis patients and healthy controls were compared by UMI-based sequencing. The cohort comprised about 68 subjects: roughly 15 HAM/TSP patients, 35 or so multiple sclerosis patients and 20 or so healthy controls. The 85 to 110 TCR-beta libraries included longitudinal samples, technical triplicates and paired sorted CD4+ and CD8+ T-cell subsets alongside PBMC samples. Results and caveats for the whole study, not just this receptor: TCR clonal expansion was greatest in HAM/TSP patients and smallest in MS patients, who ranked below even healthy controls. Expanded clones from different subjects shared no identical CDR3 amino acid sequences, which suggests that TCR-beta repertoires were private in all groups.

Unsorted PBMC libraries were generated from 2 million PBMCs stored in RNAlater at -80 °C until RNA extraction. PBMCs were separated from peripheral blood using Ficoll-Hypaque density gradient centrifugation and then cryopreserved in liquid nitrogen. This clonotype was recorded many times. The antigen this receptor binds is unknown. Per-base qualities were not stored, and no clone one base away is much larger. The CDR3 spans 15 residues, from the cysteine through the phenylalanine. CDR3 DNA is the only sequence kept; it has 45 bases, read in frame from the first base. Sequences SEHNR (CDR1) and FQNEAQ (CDR2) are obtained from the germline V gene (reference sequence). Between the V and J ends, shortened by 5 bases and 5 bases respectively, the junction contains 15 bases. cDNA was synthesized by template-switch 5'RACE using a primer with a 10-nucleotide random unique molecular identifier that tagged each TCR transcript. Every sequencing run yielded over 170 million TCR-beta sequences covering 15-18 subjects. Total RNA was extracted with the RNeasy kit. The KAPA Real-time Library Amplification kit was used to amplify TCR-beta VDJ regions with primers targeting the TCR constant region and the 5'RACE anchor. A first PCR added sample indexes and Illumina adaptors, after which a second PCR increased the library yield. After Ampure bead purification, the TCR product of roughly 650 bp was size-selected on a 2% E-gel SizeSelection system. Before pooling, libraries had their quality checked on a Bioanalyzer, their concentration measured with Qubit, and their quantity determined with the Kapa Library Quantification kit. Paired-end 2 x 150 bp sequencing of the libraries was performed on an Illumina HiSeq 2500. To increase sequence diversity, about 23-32% phiX was spiked into each library pool. Concerning the study's data processing: Quality-filtered reads were processed with the UMI-based MiGEC pipeline, and over 90% of raw TCR sequences were removed by the MiGEC pipeline during error correction. VDJ genes were aligned to IMGT germline references, and clonotypes were defined by unique CDR3 amino acid sequence plus V-J genes. Clonal expansion, Shannon diversity and CDR3 relatedness (CalcPairwiseDistances, ClusterSamples) were evaluated with VDJtools, and phylogenetic trees were built with CLCbio workbench. Expanded clones were defined as having at least 8 unique UMIs, based on coefficient-of-variation modelling across technical triplicates. TCRdb trimmed public reads at Q25 via fastp, called clones via MiXCR and kept in-frame beta chains. Every distinct CDR3 protein forms one entry, paired with its most common genes and DNA. The V and J calls reflect TCRdb's pipeline rather than the authors' work. The sample contains 55,000 to 65,000 distinct CDR3 sequences, about an eighth of them found a single time. Roughly a tenth of the sample goes to the ten largest clones.

The rearranged chain carries TRBV7-9 and TRBJ1-4; the D gene lacks a confident call. The TCR originated in an older woman with HTLV-1-associated myelopathy (HAM/TSP). Sequencing was done on a sample of PBMCs. The sequenced DNA is TGTGCCAGCAGCCTCTCGACTTGGACGAATGAAAAACTGTTTTTT. The translation is CASSLSTWTNEKLFF.